The 10 T cell receptor beta chains in this list originate from one sample, sequenced in a study of chronic HIV infection and antiretroviral therapy. Each CDR3 protein is one row after TCRdb ran MiXCR on the 5' RACE reads. The sample shows roughly 39,000 distinct CDR3 sequences, 8% to 10% of them seen only once. Sequenced sample: peripheral blood. These TCRs come from an adult who had HIV and had not received antiretroviral therapy, or was an uninfected healthy control (not recorded which).

The chain has TRBV28 and TRBJ1-4; no firm D call. Germline V gives CDR1 MDHEN, CDR2 SYDVKM. The ends were cut back, 7 bases at V and 5 bases at J, with 11 bases in the middle. This CDR3 is 13 amino acids long. The CDR3 region has the DNA TGTGCCAGCACGTTCTCGGTGAATGAAAAACTGTTTTTT. Its protein is CASTFSVNEKLFF.

This clonotype came up a few times. V and J are TRBV7-2 and TRBJ2-3; no clear D. CDR1 and CDR2 (germline): SGHTA, FQGNSA. CDR3 length: 15 residues. V was trimmed by 1 base and J by 2 bases, leaving 10 bases between them. CDR3 in DNA: TGTGCCAGCAGCTTAGGGCCGGGTTCCACAGATACGCAGTATTTT. Protein sequence: CASSLGPGSTDTQYF.

The count of this clonotype is one. This CDR3 is CASSTDSRLDEQYF. CDR3 nucleotides: TGTGCCAGCAGTACGGACAGCCGCCTTGACGAGCAGTACTTC. The chain joins TRBV28 to TRBJ2-7; D may be TRBD1 (6 bases). V dropped 5 bases and J dropped 5 bases, with 16 bases sitting between them. The CDR3 consists of 14 residues. The germline V gene has CDR1 MDHEN and CDR2 SYDVKM.

The rearrangement uses TRBV5-1 and TRBJ1-5; D might be TRBD1 (5 bases). Germline V lookup: CDR1 SGHRS, CDR2 YFSETQ. Trimming took off 5 bases at V and 3 bases at J, with 18 bases between the two ends. The CDR3 consists of 16 residues. The chain's CDR3 is CASRRYPGGSNQPQHF. CDR3 DNA sequence: TGCGCCAGCAGACGTTACCCCGGGGGTTCCAATCAGCCCCAGCATTTT.

This sequence joins TRBV29-1 and TRBJ2-3, with a weak D call TRBD2 (6 bases). CDR3 size: 14 residues. Germline CDR1 and CDR2: SQVTM and ANQGSEA. V was cut by 7 bases and J by 6 bases, with 20 bases left in between. The CDR3 protein is CSGGESELTDTQYF. The DNA for the CDR3 is TGCAGCGGGGGGGAGAGTGAGCTTACGGATACGCAGTATTTT.

This clonotype has more than one count but fewer than ten. V usage is TRBV4-1 and J usage is TRBJ2-1; maybe TRBD1 (6 bases). Germline CDR1 MGHRA, CDR2 YSYEKL. Trimming took 6 bases from V and 6 from J, leaving 12 bases between them. This CDR3 is built from 13 residues. The CDR3 loop reads CASRPHRANEQFF. The CDR3 nucleotides are TGCGCCAGCAGACCTCACAGGGCCAATGAGCAGTTCTTC.

This clonotype was seen a few times. V usage is TRBV27 and J usage is TRBJ2-3; D might be TRBD2 (6 bases). Trimming took off 2 bases at V and 6 bases at J, with 15 bases between the two ends. Germline V gene data show CDR1 as MNHEY and CDR2 as SMNVEV (reference sequence). This CDR3 has 15 amino acids. CDR3 bases: TGTGCCAGCAGTTTAGGTTTGCGGGGACGGGATACGCAGTATTTT. Protein: CASSLGLRGRDTQYF.

This clonotype was seen a few times. The chain couples TRBV20-1 to TRBJ1-1, with TRBD1 as a possible D gene (6 bases). Trimming removed 6 bases at V and 4 bases at J, with 18 bases between. Germline CDR1 DFQATT, CDR2 SNEGSKA (reference sequence). There are 14 residues in the CDR3. The CDR3 loop is CSAEDRKKGTEAFF. Written as DNA, the CDR3 is TGCAGTGCCGAGGACAGAAAAAAGGGCACTGAAGCTTTCTTT.

This clonotype came up a few times. The chain carries TRBV12-3 or TRBV12-4 and TRBJ1-6, with D unclear. The CDR3 contains 12 residues. Trimming took off 5 bases at V and 13 bases at J, with 12 bases between the two ends. The CDR3 protein is CASSLKNLPLHF. DNA of the CDR3: TGTGCCAGCAGTCTAAAAAATCTCCCCCTCCACTTT.

This clonotype occurred many times. This chain joins TRBV4-3 and TRBJ2-3, with 7 nucleotides matching TRBD2. CDR3 length: 17 amino acids. After removal of 0 bases from V and 4 bases from J, the junction contained 10 bases not matched to a gene. Germline-derived CDR1 and CDR2 are LGHNA and YSLEER. CDR3: CASSQESRRERPDTQYF. The CDR3 DNA reads as TGCGCCAGCAGCCAAGAGTCGAGGCGGGAGAGACCAGATACGCAGTATTTT.